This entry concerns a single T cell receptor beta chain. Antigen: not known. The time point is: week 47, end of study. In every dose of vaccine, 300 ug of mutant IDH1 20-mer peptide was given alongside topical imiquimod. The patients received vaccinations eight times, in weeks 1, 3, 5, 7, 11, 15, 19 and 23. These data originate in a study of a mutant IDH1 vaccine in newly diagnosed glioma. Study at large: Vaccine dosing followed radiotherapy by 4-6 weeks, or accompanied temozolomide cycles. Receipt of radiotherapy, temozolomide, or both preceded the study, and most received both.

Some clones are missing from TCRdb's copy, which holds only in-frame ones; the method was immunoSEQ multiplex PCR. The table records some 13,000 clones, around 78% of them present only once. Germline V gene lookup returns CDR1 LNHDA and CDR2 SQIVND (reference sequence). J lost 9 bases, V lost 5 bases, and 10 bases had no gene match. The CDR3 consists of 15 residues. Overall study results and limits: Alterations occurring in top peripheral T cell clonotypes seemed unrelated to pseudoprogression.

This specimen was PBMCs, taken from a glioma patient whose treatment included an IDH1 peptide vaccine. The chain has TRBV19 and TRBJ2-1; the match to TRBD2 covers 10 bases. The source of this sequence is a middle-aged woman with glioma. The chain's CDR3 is CASSDSGRAPGEQFF. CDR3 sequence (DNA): TGTGCCAGTAGTGACAGCGGGAGGGCCCCAGGTGAGCAGTTCTTC.